This T cell receptor beta chain was captured in a study of blood T cell repertoires in COVID-19. This clone was picked up one time. The authors' processing: Reference gene primer amplification yielded estimated nucleated cell counts. The protocol was immunoSEQ multiplex PCR, while the TCRdb copy is restricted to in-frame clones and leaves out a portion. The V and J calls and the clone size are those of that table, but D and trimming were determined from the DNA. This table holds about 150,000 clones, about three quarters found once. The sequence derives from a man in his fifties with acute or convalescent COVID-19. Sequencing was done on a sample of peripheral blood.

The CDR3 is CATSNRGAHYGYTF. DNA of the CDR3: TGTGCCACCAGCAACAGGGGGGCCCACTATGGCTACACCTTC. The rearrangement links TRBV15 to TRBJ1-2, with TRBD1 matching 8 bases. CDR3 length: 14 residues. The V gene end was trimmed by 4 bases and the J gene end by 3 bases; junction bases not matched to a gene: 4. Germline CDR1 is LNHNV and CDR2 is YYDKDF (reference sequence).